The rows below give T cell receptor beta chains drawn from one sample of a study of OX40 agonist ivuxolimab in advanced cancers. The assay was immunoSEQ multiplex PCR, and TCRdb's table has in-frame clones only and misses some. The table lists around 64,000 clones, around 93% of them singletons. Sequenced here: CD4+ or CD8+ T cells sorted from blood, sampled in a trial of the OX40 agonist ivuxolimab. All receptors come from an adult with an advanced solid tumor such as melanoma, head and neck, liver or kidney cancer. Both conserved end residues are part of each CDR3. A D gene is named only where the DNA matches it firmly. A clone size is listed for some rows: how often the clone was seen (once, few, many), or a class if it is expanded.

v_call: TRBV30; clone_size: NA; j_call: TRBJ2-2; d_call: NA; cdr3_aa: CAWWGPNTGELFF; cdr3_nt: TGTGCCTGGTGGGGACCAAACACCGGGGAGCTGTTTTTT
v_call: TRBV28; clone_size: once; j_call: TRBJ2-3; d_call: TRBD2; cdr3_aa: CASSLGGTDTQYF; cdr3_nt: TGTGCCAGCAGTTTGGGGGGGACAGATACGCAGTATTTT
v_call: TRBV28; clone_size: NA; j_call: TRBJ2-6; d_call: NA; cdr3_aa: CASSSHHSGANVLTF; cdr3_nt: TGTGCCAGCAGTTCACACCATTCAGGGGCCAACGTCCTGACTTTC
v_call: TRBV27; clone_size: NA; j_call: TRBJ2-3; d_call: TRBD1; cdr3_aa: CASSLTRPTGGADTQYF; cdr3_nt: TGTGCCAGCAGTTTAACACGCCCGACAGGGGGCGCAGATACGCAGTATTTT
v_call: TRBV27; clone_size: NA; j_call: TRBJ2-3; d_call: TRBD2; cdr3_aa: CASSLEAGPSTDTQYF; cdr3_nt: TGTGCCAGCAGTTTAGAAGCGGGGCCTTCCACAGATACGCAGTATTTT
v_call: TRBV27; clone_size: NA; j_call: TRBJ2-7; d_call: NA; cdr3_aa: CASSFLEGSGRQYF; cdr3_nt: TGTGCCAGCAGTTTCCTGGAGGGGTCTGGGAGGCAGTACTTC
v_call: TRBV4-1; clone_size: once; j_call: TRBJ2-7; d_call: NA; cdr3_aa: CASSPSSGYEQYF; cdr3_nt: TGCGCCAGCAGCCCGTCCAGTGGCTACGAGCAGTACTTC
v_call: TRBV28; clone_size: NA; j_call: TRBJ1-1; d_call: NA; cdr3_aa: CASSFYGFSEAFF; cdr3_nt: TGTGCCAGCAGTTTTTATGGGTTTTCTGAAGCTTTCTTT
v_call: TRBV19; clone_size: NA; j_call: TRBJ2-7; d_call: TRBD1; cdr3_aa: CASTPSGTGGYEQYF; cdr3_nt: TGTGCCAGTACCCCGAGCGGGACAGGGGGCTACGAGCAGTACTTC
v_call: TRBV9; clone_size: NA; j_call: TRBJ1-5; d_call: TRBD1; cdr3_aa: CASSPGGNSNQPQHF; cdr3_nt: TGTGCCAGCAGCCCAGGGGGGAATAGCAATCAGCCCCAGCATTTT
v_call: TRBV13; clone_size: NA; j_call: TRBJ1-4; d_call: TRBD1; cdr3_aa: CASSARGMGEKLFF; cdr3_nt: TGTGCCAGCAGCGCCAGGGGGATGGGGGAAAAACTGTTTTTT
v_call: TRBV6-5; clone_size: NA; j_call: TRBJ2-5; d_call: TRBD2; cdr3_aa: CASSYSLAGWGETQYF; cdr3_nt: TGTGCCAGCAGTTACTCCTTAGCGGGGTGGGGAGAGACCCAGTACTTC
v_call: TRBV7-9; clone_size: NA; j_call: TRBJ1-2; d_call: NA; cdr3_aa: CASSLFEVNYGYTF; cdr3_nt: TGTGCCAGCAGCTTATTCGAAGTTAACTATGGCTACACCTTC
v_call: TRBV25-1; clone_size: NA; j_call: TRBJ2-7; d_call: NA; cdr3_aa: CASRTDDTYEQYF; cdr3_nt: TGTGCCAGCAGGACAGACGACACCTACGAGCAGTACTTC
v_call: TRBV13; clone_size: NA; j_call: TRBJ2-1; d_call: NA; cdr3_aa: CASSMGSSYNEQFF; cdr3_nt: TGTGCCAGCTCTATGGGGAGCTCCTACAATGAGCAGTTCTTC
v_call: TRBV28; clone_size: once; j_call: TRBJ2-3; d_call: NA; cdr3_aa: CASSLGPRPTDTQYF; cdr3_nt: TGTGCCAGCAGTCTCGGCCCCCGTCCCACAGATACGCAGTATTTT
v_call: TRBV28; clone_size: NA; j_call: TRBJ1-2; d_call: TRBD1; cdr3_aa: CALASPGGPWGYTF; cdr3_nt: TGTGCCTTAGCATCTCCAGGGGGGCCCTGGGGCTACACCTTC
v_call: TRBV5-6; clone_size: NA; j_call: TRBJ2-5; d_call: NA; cdr3_aa: CASSRETQYF; cdr3_nt: TGTGCCAGCAGTAGGGAGACCCAGTACTTC
v_call: TRBV10-3; clone_size: few; j_call: TRBJ1-2; d_call: NA; cdr3_aa: CAISDVEDYGYTF; cdr3_nt: TGTGCCATCAGTGACGTTGAAGACTATGGCTACACCTTC
v_call: TRBV9; clone_size: NA; j_call: TRBJ2-5; d_call: TRBD1; cdr3_aa: CASSPMDRGQETQYF; cdr3_nt: TGTGCCAGCAGCCCAATGGACAGGGGGCAAGAGACCCAGTACTTC
v_call: TRBV19; clone_size: NA; j_call: TRBJ2-5; d_call: TRBD2; cdr3_aa: CASSIAGGPKTQYF; cdr3_nt: TGTGCCAGTAGTATAGCGGGAGGGCCCAAGACCCAGTACTTC
v_call: TRBV4-2; clone_size: NA; j_call: TRBJ1-1; d_call: NA; cdr3_aa: CASDSGGGIGEAFF; cdr3_nt: TGTGCCAGCGACTCGGGGGGCGGGATTGGTGAAGCTTTCTTT
v_call: TRBV28; clone_size: NA; j_call: TRBJ2-2; d_call: NA; cdr3_aa: CASSFGGAGELFF; cdr3_nt: TGTGCCAGCAGTTTTGGGGGCGCCGGGGAGCTGTTTTTT
v_call: TRBV18; clone_size: NA; j_call: TRBJ1-1; d_call: TRBD1; cdr3_aa: CASSEKDRAQDMNTEAFF; cdr3_nt: TGTGCCAGCTCAGAAAAGGACAGGGCCCAAGACATGAACACTGAAGCTTTCTTT
v_call: TRBV4-3; clone_size: NA; j_call: TRBJ2-1; d_call: NA; cdr3_aa: CASSQGYQTLDNEQFF; cdr3_nt: TGCGCCAGCAGCCAAGGGTACCAGACCCTCGACAATGAGCAGTTCTTC
v_call: TRBV9; clone_size: once; j_call: TRBJ1-2; d_call: TRBD1; cdr3_aa: CASSAQTTGGYGYTF; cdr3_nt: TGTGCCAGCAGCGCCCAAACTACAGGGGGCTATGGCTACACCTTC
v_call: TRBV5-4; clone_size: few; j_call: TRBJ2-7; d_call: TRBD2; cdr3_aa: CASSQDGSGTYEQYF; cdr3_nt: TGTGCCAGCAGCCAAGATGGTAGCGGGACCTACGAGCAGTACTTC
v_call: TRBV9; clone_size: NA; j_call: TRBJ2-1; d_call: TRBD2; cdr3_aa: CASSPGLAAFVDLFF; cdr3_nt: TGTGCCAGCAGCCCGGGACTAGCGGCTTTTGTGGATCTGTTCTTC